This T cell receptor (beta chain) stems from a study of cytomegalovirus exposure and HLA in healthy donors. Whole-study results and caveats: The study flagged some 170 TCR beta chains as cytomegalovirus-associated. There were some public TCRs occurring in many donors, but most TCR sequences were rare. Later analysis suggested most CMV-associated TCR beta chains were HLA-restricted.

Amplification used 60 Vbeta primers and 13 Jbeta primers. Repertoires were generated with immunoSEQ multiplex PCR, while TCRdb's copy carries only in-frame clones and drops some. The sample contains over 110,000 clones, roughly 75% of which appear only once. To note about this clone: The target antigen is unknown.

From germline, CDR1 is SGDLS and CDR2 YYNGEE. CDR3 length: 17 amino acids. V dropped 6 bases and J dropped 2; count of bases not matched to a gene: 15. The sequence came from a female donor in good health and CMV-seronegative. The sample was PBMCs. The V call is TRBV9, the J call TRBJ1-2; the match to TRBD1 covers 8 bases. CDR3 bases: TGTGCCAGCAACGAACAACGAGGGACAGGCCCCAACTATGGCTACACCTTC. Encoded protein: CASNEQRGTGPNYGYTF.